Presented here are 21 T cell receptor beta chains from one specimen sequenced in a study of blood T cells in healthy people across ages. A second PCR, run for about 7 to 11 cycles, used a sample-barcoded 5' primer plus a J-beta primer mix. TCRdb independently ran MiXCR on the 5' RACE reads; one entry per CDR3 protein. The profile shows about 800,000 distinct CDR3 sequences, about 42% of them singletons. The specimen was blood. The receptors originated from a man older than 75 in good health.

This clonotype was counted a few times. The chain recombines TRBV4-1 with TRBJ1-4; 11 nucleotides align to TRBD1. This CDR3 has 19 residues. CDR1 MGHRA and CDR2 YSYEKL come from the germline V gene. Trimming took 2 bases from V and 5 from J; bases not matched to a gene: 13. The CDR3 coding sequence is TGCGCCAGCAGCCAAACATGGAGGGGACAGGGGGTGCTAAATGAAAAACTGTTTTTT. Amino acids: CASSQTWRGQGVLNEKLFF.

As to this clonotype: This is likely a read error, given that the CDR3 carries no conserved phenylalanine or tryptophan at its end. This rearrangement joins TRBV12-3 or TRBV12-4 to TRBJ2-7, with TRBD1 identical over 7 bases. The CDR3 is made up of 12 amino acids. V was clipped by 3 bases and J by 7 bases; unmatched bases: 3. CDR3 sequence: CASSFTGDEQYS. CDR3 sequence (DNA): TGTGCCAGCAGTTTCACAGGGGATGAGCAGTACTCC.

This clonotype occurred once. This chain links TRBV28 with TRBJ1-1, with D possibly matching TRBD1 (6 bases). Germline V gives CDR1 MDHEN, CDR2 SYDVKM. This CDR3 comprises 16 residues. Trimming shortened V by 5 bases and J by 5 bases, and 21 bases separated the two germline ends. DNA of the CDR3: TGTGCCAGCAGTCCCGTAGGCGGGGGCGCAAAGACTGAAGCTTTCTTT. Its translation is CASSPVGGGAKTEAFF.

This clonotype was seen only a few times. The chain has TRBV7-2 and TRBJ1-5; 7 bases fit TRBD1. Germline V gene sequence: CDR1 SGHTA, CDR2 FQGNSA. This CDR3 has 14 residues. The V gene end was trimmed by 3 bases and the J gene end by 5 bases; junction bases not matched to a gene: 4. As DNA, the CDR3 is TGTGCCAGCAGCTTGACAGGGTCAGATCAGCCCCAGCATTTT. The encoded protein is CASSLTGSDQPQHF.

About this clonotype: A much larger clone lies one base from this, so it may be a read error. The J gene is TRBJ2-7, the V gene TRBV12-3 or TRBV12-4; 9 nucleotides align to TRBD1. V gave up 5 bases and J gave up 6 bases; unmatched junction bases: 8. This CDR3 spans 14 amino acids. This CDR3 is CASSVPGQGGEQYF. CDR3 bases: TGTGCCAGCAGTGTTCCGGGACAGGGAGGCGAGCAGTACTTC.

In its sample, this clonotype was seen a few times. The chain uses TRBV20-1 and TRBJ2-1; D might be TRBD2 (6 bases). Germline CDR1 reads DFQATT; CDR2 reads SNEGSKA (reference sequence). The germline V and J ends were trimmed by 5 bases and 5 bases, with 13 bases remaining between them. The CDR3 is 13 amino acids. CDR3 in amino acids: CSAEAGLNNEQFF. DNA of the CDR3: TGCAGTGCTGAAGCGGGTCTGAACAATGAGCAGTTCTTC.

The rearrangement links TRBV12-3 or TRBV12-4 to TRBJ2-1; the match to TRBD2 covers 14 bases. With 5 bases clipped from V and 4 bases from J, the junction kept 7 bases outside the gene matches. The CDR3 consists of 17 residues. The CDR3 DNA is TGTGCCAGCAGTCTTCTGACTAGCGGGAGGGATTACAATGAGCAGTTCTTC. As protein: CASSLLTSGRDYNEQFF.

This clonotype turned up a few times. This may be a read error: a much more frequent sequence differs by one nucleotide. The chain employs TRBV14 and TRBJ2-1; no reliable D call. The CDR3 length is 13 residues. Germline CDR1 and CDR2: SGHDN and FVKESK. The CDR3 is CAGSRRDWGEQFF. The CDR3 bases are TGTGCCGGCAGCCGGAGAGACTGGGGTGAGCAGTTCTTC.

The genes are TRBV29-1 and TRBJ2-1; possible D gene TRBD1, 6 bases. Trimming took 0 bases from V and 7 from J, leaving 13 bases between them. There are 14 residues in the CDR3. CDR1 and CDR2 (germline): SQVTM, ANQGSEA. In nucleotides, the CDR3 is TGCAGCGTTGAAGAGAGGGCACAGGGAAATGAGCAGTTCTTC. It translates to CSVEERAQGNEQFF.

This chain joins TRBV27 and TRBJ2-1; D is unclear. Germline assignment: CDR1 MNHEY and CDR2 SMNVEV (reference sequence). The CDR3 spans 15 residues. V was cut by 4 bases and J by 4 bases, with 14 bases left in between. CDR3 sequence (DNA): TGTGCCAGCAGTTCATCCTCCCAGGATTACAATGAGCAGTTCTTC. Translating gives CASSSSSQDYNEQFF.

The chain employs TRBV5-4 and TRBJ2-1, with D perhaps being TRBD1 or TRBD2 (5 bases each). V lost 4 bases, J lost 2 bases, and 19 bases lay in between. The CDR3 length is 17 residues. Per germline, CDR1 SGHNT and CDR2 YYREEE (reference sequence). CDR3 bases: TGTGCCAGCAGCGACTATGGTGTGGGGCCACCCTACAATGAGCAGTTCTTC. It specifies CASSDYGVGPPYNEQFF.

This sequence joins TRBV3-1 and TRBJ2-1; D unresolved. CDR3 size: 14 residues. V was pared by 0 bases and J by 6 bases, with 9 bases between. Germline V gene lookup returns CDR1 LGHDT and CDR2 YNNKEL (reference sequence). Here the CDR3 reads CASSQDHNTNEQFF. The DNA for the CDR3 is TGTGCCAGCAGCCAAGATCACAATACCAATGAGCAGTTCTTC.

V gene TRBV20-1 combines with J gene TRBJ2-3; D unclear. Germline CDR1 reads DFQATT; CDR2 reads SNEGSKA (reference sequence). The V and J ends lost 2 bases and 4 bases respectively, with 16 bases between them. CDR3 length: 15 amino acids. The CDR3 here is CSARSGVASPDTQYF. CDR3 in DNA: TGCAGTGCTAGATCGGGCGTGGCTAGTCCAGATACGCAGTATTTT.

This clonotype has at least ten counts. This sequence joins TRBV5-1 and TRBJ2-5; 8 nucleotides agree with TRBD2. Germline V gives CDR1 SGHRS, CDR2 YFSETQ. The CDR3 extends over 15 amino acids. V lost 0 bases and J lost 3; bases outside the gene matches: 4. Here the CDR3 DNA reads TGCGCCAGCAGCTTGGCACCGACTAGCGAAGAGACCCAGTACTTC. Encoded protein: CASSLAPTSEETQYF.

The gene calls are TRBV29-1 and TRBJ2-2; 7 bases map to TRBD2. CDR3 size: 13 residues. CDR1 and CDR2 from the germline V gene are SQVTM and ANQGSEA. V dropped 5 bases and J dropped 5; count of bases not matched to a gene: 5. CDR3 nucleotide sequence: TGCAGCGTTCTGACGGGAGGAACCGGGGAGCTGTTTTTT. Protein: CSVLTGGTGELFF.

This chain connects TRBV5-1 to TRBJ2-3; D perhaps matches TRBD1 (6 bases). Trimming shortened V by 9 bases and J by 1 base, and 18 bases separated the two germline ends. Germline V gives CDR1 SGHRS, CDR2 YFSETQ. This CDR3 is 15 amino acids long. CDR3 sequence reads: CATRPGARRTDTQYF. The CDR3 coding sequence is TGCGCCACCCGACCAGGGGCTCGACGCACAGATACGCAGTATTTT. Full variable domain (rest looked up from reference TRBV5-1 and TRBJ2-3): KAGVTQTPRYLIKTRGQQVTLSCSPISGHRSVSWYQQTPGQGLQFLFEYFSETQRNKGNFPGRFSGRQFSNSRSEMNVSTLELGDSALYLCATRPGARRTDTQYFGPGTRLTVL.

This clonotype was picked up a small number of times. The CDR3 DNA reads as TGTGCCAGCAGCATCAGTTATGGCTACACCTTC. Residues: CASSISYGYTF. The rearrangement joins TRBV6-2 or TRBV6-3 to TRBJ1-2; D gene uncertain. Germline CDR1 MNHEY, CDR2 SVGEGT. This CDR3 is 11 amino acids long. V lost 6 bases to trimming and J lost 5 bases, with 7 bases between them.

The V and J genes are TRBV12-3 or TRBV12-4 and TRBJ2-7, with a possible D match to TRBD1 (6 bases). V lost 5 bases and J 5 bases, leaving 19 bases between the germline ends. This CDR3 is 15 amino acids long. CDR3 in amino acids: CASSPQGRSGDEQYF. In DNA, the CDR3 is TGTGCCAGCAGTCCTCAGGGGCGGTCTGGGGACGAGCAGTACTTC.

Turning to this clonotype: With a much larger clone just one base away, this may be a read error. The CDR3 reads CASGLAPANTEAFF. CDR3 coding DNA: TGCGCCAGCGGCTTAGCTCCGGCGAACACTGAAGCTTTCTTT. This chain connects TRBV5-1 to TRBJ1-1; no clear D gene. The length of the CDR3 is 14 residues. Looked up from germline, CDR1 is SGHRS and CDR2 is YFSETQ. The entire variable domain, with the rest obtained from reference TRBV5-1 and TRBJ1-1, is as follows: KAGVTQTPRYLIKTRGQQVTLSCSPISGHRSVSWYQQTPGQGLQFLFEYFSETQRNKGNFPGRFSGRQFSNSRSEMNVSTLELGDSALYLCASGLAPANTEAFFGQGTRLTVV.

This clonotype was counted many times. The V gene is TRBV4-2, the J gene TRBJ2-1, with 9 nucleotides matching TRBD2. Germline trimming cut 5 bases from V and 8 bases from J; bases unmatched to any gene: 10. Germline CDR1 and CDR2: LGHNA and YNFKEQ. The CDR3 covers 15 residues. CDR3 sequence: CASSTPSGNLYEQFF. Written as DNA, the CDR3 is TGTGCCAGCAGCACGCCTAGCGGGAATCTCTATGAGCAGTTCTTC.

This clonotype was seen a handful of times. The chain is built from TRBV7-2 and TRBJ2-3; D possibly corresponds to TRBD2 (6 bases). Looked up from germline, CDR1 is SGHTA and CDR2 is FQGNSA. The length of the CDR3 is 13 residues. The germline V and J ends were trimmed by 6 bases and 6 bases, with 13 bases remaining between them. This chain's CDR3 is CASRRGGRDTQYF. CDR3 in DNA: TGTGCCAGCAGGAGGGGAGGTCGGGATACGCAGTATTTT.